A single sample gave rise to the 9 T cell receptor beta chains below, sequenced in a study of identical twins. TCRdb re-called the 5' RACE reads with MiXCR, one entry per CDR3 protein. The table has about 450,000 distinct CDR3 sequences, less than 20% seen once. Specimen: naive T cells sorted from blood. The receptors originated from a man aged 50 to 59 in good health.

This chain connects TRBV6-5 to TRBJ2-5, with D unresolved. Germline values: CDR1 MNHEY, CDR2 SVGAGI. V lost 4 bases, J lost 1 base, and 10 bases lay in between. The CDR3 consists of 14 residues. As DNA, the CDR3 is TGTGCCAGCAGTTCCCTCGGTGGCCAAGAGACCCAGTACTTC. This codes for CASSSLGGQETQYF.

There are a few counts of this clonotype. The J gene is TRBJ2-1, the V gene TRBV20-1, with 14 bases fitting TRBD2. This CDR3 comprises 15 residues. CDR1 and CDR2 from the germline V gene are DFQATT and SNEGSKA (reference sequence). This chain's CDR3 is CGGLAGVLVNNEQFF. The CDR3 DNA reads as TGCGGGGGACTAGCGGGAGTACTAGTGAACAATGAGCAGTTCTTC.

Many counts were recorded for this clonotype. The chain couples TRBV20-1 to TRBJ1-5; no firm D call. Deletions cut 6 bases from V and 0 bases from J, with 12 bases between. The germline CDR1 and CDR2 sequences are DFQATT and SNEGSKA (reference sequence). The CDR3 loop spans 14 amino acids. CDR3 residues: CSARVGNSNQPQHF. CDR3 DNA: TGCAGTGCGCGGGTAGGGAATAGCAATCAGCCCCAGCATTTT.

In its sample, this clonotype was seen many times. CDR3 residues: CASSRILTANTEAFF. CDR3 DNA sequence: TGCGCCAGCAGCCGAATCCTAACGGCGAACACTGAAGCTTTCTTT. The chain uses TRBV5-1 and TRBJ1-1; no reliable D call. V was clipped by 4 bases and J by 1 base, with 14 bases between them. Germline CDR1 reads SGHRS; CDR2 reads YFSETQ. The CDR3 contains 15 residues.

The gene calls are TRBV7-3 and TRBJ2-1; 8 bases line up with TRBD2. The CDR3 length is 15 residues. Germline V gene data show CDR1 as SGHTA and CDR2 as FQGTGA. The junction had 8 bases not matched to a gene; V was cut back by 1 base and J by 9 bases. This chain's CDR3 is CASSLKRAGGGEQFF. The CDR3 bases are TGTGCCAGCAGCTTAAAACGGGCGGGAGGCGGTGAGCAGTTCTTC.

This clonotype turned up a few times. This chain uses TRBV20-1 with TRBJ2-5; 8 bases line up with TRBD2. J lost 4 bases, V lost 2 bases, and 6 bases had no gene match. Germline values: CDR1 DFQATT, CDR2 SNEGSKA (reference sequence). The CDR3 has 14 residues. This CDR3 is CSARPGLGLETQYF. The DNA of the CDR3 is TGCAGTGCTAGACCGGGACTAGGGTTAGAGACCCAGTACTTC.

The gene calls are TRBV27 and TRBJ2-2; 10 bases fit TRBD1. Unmatched junction bases numbered 4, after V lost 5 bases and J lost 4 bases. The CDR3 has 15 amino acids. Germline CDR1 reads MNHEY; CDR2 reads SMNVEV (reference sequence). The CDR3 region has the DNA TGTGCCAGCAGTAAAGGGACAGGGGTCACCGGGGAGCTGTTTTTT. This encodes CASSKGTGVTGELFF.

This clonotype came up many times. V is TRBV9 and J is TRBJ2-7; no definite D call. The CDR3 covers 14 residues. CDR1 SGDLS and CDR2 YYNGEE come from the germline V gene. Trimming pared 3 bases from V and 0 bases from J, leaving 10 bases between. The CDR3 DNA sequence: TGTGCCAGCAGCGCCAGAATAGGCTCCTACGAGCAGTACTTC. This gives the protein CASSARIGSYEQYF.

Comments on this clonotype: A much larger clone is a single base away; this may be a read error. The missing conserved phenylalanine or tryptophan at the end of this CDR3 makes a read error likely. The chain is built from TRBV28 and TRBJ1-1; D gene uncertain. Germline V gene data show CDR1 as MDHEN and CDR2 as SYDVKM. This CDR3 has 14 amino acids. Trimming left V 7 bases short and J 0 bases short, with 12 bases between. Written as DNA, the CDR3 is TGTGCCAGCAAAGAGGCAGGAATGAACACTGAAGCTTTCGTT. It specifies CASKEAGMNTEAFV.